This TCR beta chain originates from a study of T cells in Graves' hyperthyroidism and ophthalmopathy. The diagnoses drew upon clinical symptoms, serum thyroxine and TRAb, thyroid ultrasound and orbital computed tomography. This clonotype came up many times. There were TCR beta CDR3 regions amplified from RNA transcripts. The HTBI primer set drove a first-round RT-PCR of the TCR CDR3. Via MiXCR, TCRdb re-called the multiplex PCR reads, giving one row per CDR3 protein. The table shows a few hundred thousand distinct CDR3 sequences, with roughly 46% occurring only once. The CDR3 sequence is 15 residues long. The V and J ends lost 0 bases and 3 bases respectively, with 12 bases between them. Germline CDR1 reads SGHRS; CDR2 reads YFSETQ.

This chain uses TRBV5-1 with TRBJ1-2; no clear D. Sequenced input: peripheral blood or thyroid tissue (not recorded which). The clonotype was recovered from a woman younger than 30 with Graves' hyperthyroidism. The DNA for the CDR3 is TGCGCCAGCAGCTTGGGCGAGATGGTGGACTATGGCTACACCTTC. It codes for CASSLGEMVDYGYTF.